This paragraph covers one TCR beta chain sequence. The data originate from a study of blood T cell repertoires in COVID-19. Study as a whole: PBMCs, B-cell-depleted T cells, or T cells provided the cDNA or gDNA that made up the material.

The CDR3 contains 15 residues. V was pared by 5 bases and J by 0 bases, with 14 bases between. In germline, CDR1 is SGHRS, CDR2 YFSETQ. Libraries were prepared by immunoSEQ multiplex PCR; TCRdb keeps only in-frame clonotypes and omits some of them. Among a few hundred thousand clones, roughly 81% were seen once, and the ten largest hold around 6.3%. The rearrangement joins TRBV5-1 to TRBJ1-2, with D unclear. The material sequenced was PBMCs or T cells enriched from blood (not recorded which). The TCR comes from a woman between 50 and 59 years old who had been exposed to COVID-19. The CDR3: CASRRSDSANYGYTF. For the CDR3, the DNA is TGCGCCAGCAGGAGGTCAGATTCAGCTAACTATGGCTACACCTTC.